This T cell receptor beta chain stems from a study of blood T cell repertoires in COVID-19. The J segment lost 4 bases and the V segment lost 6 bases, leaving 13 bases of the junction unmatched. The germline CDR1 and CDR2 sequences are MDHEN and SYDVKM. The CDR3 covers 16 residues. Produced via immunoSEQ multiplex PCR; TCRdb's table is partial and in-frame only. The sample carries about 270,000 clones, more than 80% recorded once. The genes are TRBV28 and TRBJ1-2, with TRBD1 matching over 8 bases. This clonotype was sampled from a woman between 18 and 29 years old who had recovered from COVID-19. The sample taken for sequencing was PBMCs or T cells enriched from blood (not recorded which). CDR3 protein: CASSTPGTGGVYGYTF. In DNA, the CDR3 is TGTGCCAGCAGCACCCCTGGGACAGGCGGGGTCTATGGCTACACCTTC.